The 27 T cell receptor beta chains below were found in one sample sequenced in a study of T cells after yellow fever vaccination. TCRdb processed the 5' RACE reads anew with MiXCR; each CDR3 protein has one entry. In the table there are 250,000 to 300,000 distinct CDR3 sequences, around 4.9% of which are singletons. The sample here was CD4+ T cells sorted from PBMCs, taken on the day of the yellow fever booster vaccination. The receptors stem from a man between 18 and 29 years old who received the YFV17D yellow fever vaccine.

This clonotype was seen more than once but under ten times. The V call is TRBV5-1, the J call TRBJ2-3; 7 bases fit TRBD2. Germline loops: CDR1 SGHRS, CDR2 YFSETQ. Trimming removed 4 bases from V and 2 bases from J; junction bases left unmatched: 13. This CDR3 region has 17 residues. This chain's CDR3 is CASSALGAGITTDTQYF. The DNA of the CDR3 is TGCGCCAGCAGCGCCCTTGGAGCGGGGATTACCACAGATACGCAGTATTTT.

This clonotype has more than one count but fewer than ten. The rearrangement links TRBV29-1 to TRBJ1-2; a possible D gene is TRBD1 (6 bases). The CDR3 length is 11 residues. The V end lost 6 bases, the J end lost 6 bases, and 11 bases lay between the germline ends. CDR1 and CDR2 (germline): SQVTM, ANQGSEA. Here the CDR3 reads CSVHDRHGYTF. The DNA of the CDR3 is TGCAGCGTGCATGACAGGCATGGCTACACCTTC. The variable domain in full, completed from reference TRBV29-1 and TRBJ1-2, reads SAVISQKPSRDICQRGTSLTIQCQVDSQVTMMFWYRQQPGQSLTLIATANQGSEATYESGFVIDKFPISRPNLTFSTLTVSNMSPEDSSIYLCSVHDRHGYTFGSGTRLTVV.

This clonotype was seen repeatedly, ten times or more. The genes are TRBV5-1 and TRBJ2-7; no definite D call. Deletions cut 0 bases from V and 4 bases from J, with 14 bases between. This CDR3 is built from 15 residues. Per germline, CDR1 SGHRS and CDR2 YFSETQ. In DNA, the CDR3 is TGCGCCAGCAGCTTGGGCGGCTCCCGCACATACGAGCAGTACTTC. Encoded protein: CASSLGGSRTYEQYF.

This clonotype was found many times. The chain uses TRBV11-2 and TRBJ2-3, with 7 bases that match TRBD2. Per the germline V gene, CDR1 is SGHAT and CDR2 is FQNNGV. V gave up 4 bases and J gave up 2 bases; unmatched junction bases: 6. The CDR3 is made up of 15 amino acids. CDR3 region: CASSSQRGSTDTQYF. CDR3 nucleotide sequence: TGTGCCAGCAGCTCCCAGCGGGGATCCACAGATACGCAGTATTTT.

A remark on this clonotype: An end of the junction differs from the germline gene, which may be a read error. The rearrangement links TRBV7-9 to TRBJ2-5; D uncertain. The CDR3 sequence is 15 residues long. The germline CDR1 and CDR2 sequences are SEHNR and FQNEAQ (reference sequence). This chain's CDR3 is CASRLARTPGETQYF. The CDR3 coding sequence is TGTGCCAGCAGATTAGCCCGGACCCCGGGAGAGACCCAGTACTTC.

In its sample, this clonotype was seen a few times. The chain employs TRBV3-1 and TRBJ2-3, with unresolved D. V lost 0 bases, J lost 2 bases, and 6 bases lay in between. This CDR3 is built from 14 residues. Germline CDR1 is LGHDT and CDR2 is YNNKEL (reference sequence). The CDR3 coding sequence is TGTGCCAGCAGCCAAGACCTCTTCACAGATACGCAGTATTTT. Its protein is CASSQDLFTDTQYF.

The chain recombines TRBV5-1 with TRBJ2-3; D unclear. This CDR3 contains 17 residues. Trimming left V 0 bases short and J 5 bases short, with 19 bases between. The germline V gene has CDR1 SGHRS and CDR2 YFSETQ. The CDR3 region is CASSLDLPGMLGDTQYF. The CDR3 bases are TGCGCCAGCAGCTTGGACTTACCGGGCATGCTTGGAGATACGCAGTATTTT.

This clonotype was detected ten times or more. The V call is TRBV5-1, the J call TRBJ2-3; the match to TRBD2 covers 8 bases. V was clipped by 0 bases and J by 7 bases; unmatched bases: 7. The germline V gene has CDR1 SGHRS and CDR2 YFSETQ. The CDR3 spans 15 residues. This CDR3 is CASSLAPGGMNTQYF. CDR3 coding DNA: TGCGCCAGCAGCTTGGCCCCGGGGGGGATGAATACGCAGTATTTT.

Ten or more counts support this clonotype. V is TRBV4-1 and J is TRBJ1-2; D gene uncertain. The V end lost 2 bases, the J end lost 3 bases, and 13 bases lay between the germline ends. Germline CDR1 MGHRA, CDR2 YSYEKL. The CDR3 is 15 amino acids. The CDR3 nucleotides read TGCGCCAGCAGCCAACCGACTAGGGCGGACTATGGCTACACCTTC. This translates into CASSQPTRADYGYTF.

This clonotype has only a few counts. The chain employs TRBV4-3 and TRBJ2-3, with 10 bases aligning to TRBD2. V shed 10 bases and J 0 bases; nucleotides not matched to a gene: 13. CDR1 and CDR2 from the germline V gene are LGHNA and YSLEER. The length of the CDR3 is 17 residues. The CDR3 protein is CATKYGTSETSTDTQYF. Written as DNA, the CDR3 is TGCGCCACCAAATACGGGACTAGCGAAACTAGCACAGATACGCAGTATTTT.

In its sample, this clonotype was seen a few times. V is TRBV2 and J is TRBJ2-6; D unresolved. Germline values: CDR1 SNHLY, CDR2 FYNNEI. Trimming stripped 6 bases from V and 3 bases from J, with 6 bases between. This CDR3 spans 13 amino acids. DNA for the CDR3: TGTGCCAGCAGACCGTTTGGGGCCAACGTCCTGACTTTC. This translates into CASRPFGANVLTF.

In this sample, this clonotype turned up many times. The chain carries TRBV7-2 and TRBJ1-2; tentative D call: TRBD1 (6 bases). V was clipped by 1 base and J by 0 bases, with 9 bases between them. The germline CDR1 and CDR2 sequences are SGHTA and FQGNSA. The CDR3 loop spans 15 amino acids. CDR3 DNA sequence: TGTGCCAGCAGCTTAGGAGGGGGGTCTAACTATGGCTACACCTTC. It yields the protein CASSLGGGSNYGYTF.

This clonotype was counted between two and nine times. This rearrangement joins TRBV7-2 to TRBJ1-2, with D unresolved. This CDR3 contains 14 residues. Germline lookup yields CDR1 SGHTA and CDR2 FQGNSA. V was clipped by 5 bases and J by 6 bases, with 16 bases between them. The CDR3 region is CASSTYGRSNGYTF. Here the CDR3 DNA reads TGTGCCAGCAGCACCTACGGCCGGAGCAATGGCTACACCTTC.

V usage is TRBV27 and J usage is TRBJ1-3, with D perhaps matching TRBD1 (5 bases). V lost 3 bases to trimming and J lost 0 bases, with 9 bases between them. Germline lookup yields CDR1 MNHEY and CDR2 SMNVEV (reference sequence). CDR3 length equals 15 residues. For the CDR3, the DNA is TGTGCCAGCAGTTTTGGGGGACCCTCTGGAAACACCATATATTTT. It is translated as CASSFGGPSGNTIYF.

The rearrangement joins TRBV20-1 to TRBJ2-7; D is tentatively TRBD1 or TRBD2 (5 bases each). Trimming left V 6 bases short and J 10 bases short, with 16 bases between. There are 11 residues in the CDR3. Germline values: CDR1 DFQATT, CDR2 SNEGSKA (reference sequence). CDR3 sequence reads: CSASQGPEQYF. The CDR3 DNA reads as TGCAGTGCGTCGCAGGGACCGGAACAGTACTTC.

This chain joins TRBV7-2 and TRBJ2-4, with D tentatively TRBD2 (5 bases). Trimming removed 5 bases at V and 6 bases at J, with 11 bases between. CDR3 length: 13 residues. Germline loops: CDR1 SGHTA, CDR2 FQGNSA. This CDR3 is CASSPLAGNIQYF. The CDR3 DNA reads as TGTGCCAGCAGCCCCCTGGCGGGAAACATTCAGTACTTC.

This clonotype was recorded a few times. The rearrangement joins TRBV15 to TRBJ1-3; maybe TRBD1 (6 bases). The germline V gene has CDR1 LNHNV and CDR2 YYDKDF (reference sequence). V was trimmed by 7 bases and J by 2 bases, leaving 9 bases between them. This CDR3 region has 13 residues. CDR3 region: CATKNRAGNTIYF. CDR3 DNA sequence: TGTGCCACCAAAAACAGGGCTGGAAACACCATATATTTT.

This clonotype was seen only a few times. The chain is built from TRBV6-2 or TRBV6-3 and TRBJ1-5, with D perhaps matching TRBD1 (6 bases). V was pared by 6 bases and J by 10 bases, with 22 bases between. Germline lookup yields CDR1 MNHEY and CDR2 SVGEGT. The length of the CDR3 is 15 residues. In DNA, the CDR3 is TGTGCCAGCAGCCCACAGGGTCTGTCGATGGGTCCCCAGCATTTT. This gives the protein CASSPQGLSMGPQHF.

This clonotype was observed a few times. The chain joins TRBV29-1 to TRBJ2-7, with 8 positions matching TRBD1. CDR3 size: 11 residues. The J segment lost 6 bases and the V segment lost 8 bases, leaving 6 bases of the junction unmatched. Germline assignment: CDR1 SQVTM and CDR2 ANQGSEA. The CDR3, as DNA: TGCAGCACCCGGACAGGGAGCGAGCAGTACTTC. Translating gives CSTRTGSEQYF.

There are many counts of this clonotype. The chain employs TRBV7-2 and TRBJ1-6, with D uncertain. V lost 2 bases, J lost 0 bases, and 11 bases lay in between. The germline V gene has CDR1 SGHTA and CDR2 FQGNSA. The length of the CDR3 is 17 residues. This chain's CDR3 is CASSLFQLSSYNSPLHF. As DNA, the CDR3 is TGTGCCAGCAGCTTATTTCAGTTGTCCTCCTATAATTCACCCCTCCACTTT.

This clonotype was seen more than once but under ten times. CDR3 residues: CASSPRDTGHEQYF. CDR3 coding DNA: TGTGCCAGCTCACCCCGGGACACAGGTCACGAGCAGTACTTC. The chain combines TRBV18 with TRBJ2-7; a weak D match, TRBD1 (6 bases). V lost 3 bases and J 5 bases, leaving 14 bases between the germline ends. CDR1 KGHSH and CDR2 LQKENI come from the germline V gene. This CDR3 contains 14 residues.

The chain is built from TRBV18 and TRBJ2-3; D is uncertain. The germline gives CDR1 KGHSH, CDR2 LQKENI. The V gene lost 6 bases and the J gene lost 4 bases, with 8 bases spanning the gap. The CDR3 consists of 12 residues. The DNA for the CDR3 is TGTGCCAGCTCTCTCCCCCCAGATACGCAGTATTTT. This gives the protein CASSLPPDTQYF.

This clonotype was counted a few times. This rearrangement joins TRBV7-9 to TRBJ1-2, with D tentatively TRBD1 (6 bases). The CDR3 covers 14 residues. Trimming left V 2 bases short and J 4 bases short, with 11 bases between. CDR1 SEHNR and CDR2 FQNEAQ come from the germline V gene (reference sequence). The CDR3 loop reads CASSLLARGYGYTF. DNA of the CDR3: TGTGCCAGCAGCTTACTTGCCAGGGGCTATGGCTACACCTTC. The full variable domain, with the rest looked up from reference TRBV7-9 and TRBJ1-2, is DTGVSQNPRHKITKRGQNVTFRCDPISEHNRLYWYRQTLGQGPEFLTYFQNEAQLEKSRLLSDRFSAERPKGSFSTLEIQRTEQGDSAMYLCASSLLARGYGYTFGSGTRLTVV.

The V gene is TRBV27, the J gene TRBJ2-3, with 8 bases matching TRBD2. Per the germline V gene, CDR1 is MNHEY and CDR2 is SMNVEV (reference sequence). After removal of 5 bases from V and 3 bases from J, the junction contained 10 bases not matched to a gene. The CDR3 runs to 16 residues. The CDR3 reads CASSPTGGAETDTQYF. The DNA for the CDR3 is TGTGCCAGCAGTCCAACCGGGGGGGCCGAGACAGATACGCAGTATTTT.

The chain employs TRBV7-2 and TRBJ2-2, with TRBD2 identical over 8 bases. Trimming took 5 bases from V and 8 from J; bases not matched to a gene: 7. The V gene's germline CDR1 is SGHTA and CDR2 FQGNSA. This CDR3 comprises 14 residues. The DNA of the CDR3 is TGTGCCAGCAGCCCGAGACGGGGGGGAGGGGAGCTGTTTTTT. Residues: CASSPRRGGGELFF.

This clonotype has a handful of counts. V gene TRBV5-8 combines with J gene TRBJ1-2, with D tentatively TRBD1 (6 bases). Germline values: CDR1 SGHTS, CDR2 YDEGEE. CDR3 size: 13 residues. V lost 0 bases and J lost 8, with 11 bases in between. CDR3 amino acids: CASSLDRAGGYTF. Here the CDR3 DNA reads TGTGCCAGCAGCTTGGACAGGGCGGGAGGCTACACCTTC.

This clonotype was counted at least ten times. The chain links TRBV10-3 to TRBJ2-3; 9 bases agree with TRBD1. There are 16 residues in the CDR3. V dropped 4 bases and J dropped 4; count of bases not matched to a gene: 9. CDR1 and CDR2 from the germline V gene are ENHRY and SYGVKD. Here the CDR3 DNA reads TGTGCCATCAGTGCACAGCCGGGACAGGGCCCAGATACGCAGTATTTT. Translated, it gives CAISAQPGQGPDTQYF.